This T cell receptor (beta chain) was retrieved from a study of chemoradiotherapy in HPV16-positive cancers. Samples were taken several times over chemoradiotherapy. The CDR3 has 14 amino acids. The V gene lost 6 bases and the J gene lost 0 bases, with 6 bases spanning the gap. Germline values: CDR1 MNHEY, CDR2 SMNVEV (reference sequence). Assay: immunoSEQ multiplex PCR; the TCRdb copy retains only in-frame clones and omits some. The sample has over 15,000 clones, around nine tenths seen once. The source material was blood, sampled from a patient who underwent chemoradiotherapy. This TCR derives from a human donor with HPV-associated anogenital cancer. The J gene is TRBJ2-6, the V gene TRBV27, with unresolved D. This CDR3 reads CASRGYSGANVLTF. CDR3 sequence (DNA): TGTGCCAGCAGGGGATACTCTGGGGCCAACGTCCTGACTTTC.